This T cell receptor beta chain was recovered during a study of blood T cell repertoires in COVID-19 (dated by TCRdb to 2019 to 2021). Turning to the overall study: Collaborator samples came from the United States, Italy and Spain and covered acute and convalescent phases of COVID-19. Deeply sampled blood TCRbeta repertoires from subjects exposed to, actively infected with, or recovered from COVID-19 were included in the dataset. The repertoires were released in a freely available public database intended as a resource for research on the immune response to SARS-CoV-2. Nearly every sample came with metadata listing a de-identified subject ID, COVID-19 status, age in years and sex. Where available, HLA class I and class II types were taken from metadata supplied by the sample provider and were not determined by assay-based typing. The material from the prospective study consisted of cDNA or gDNA derived from T cells, B-cell-depleted T cells, or PBMCs. The samples were drawn from the first 160 participants of the ongoing ImmuneRACE study and from 950 to 1,500 subjects provided by 6 global collaborators. Overall study outcomes, separate from this receptor: The quantity of clinical and demographic metadata differed by source and by participant and was supplied without curation.

TCRbeta CDR3 regions were amplified from genomic DNA using the immunoSEQ Assay, a bias-controlled multiplex PCR. Per the source publication's procedure: Nucleated cell counts per sample were estimated from amplification of reference gene primers within the assay. To quantify the absolute abundance of each unique TCRbeta CDR3 rearrangement, sequence reads were collapsed and filtered. For each sample, productive Simpson clonality was calculated as the square root of Simpson's diversity index over productive rearrangements. Imported from immuneACCESS, the table was reduced by TCRdb to in-frame sequences with V and J called. These copies leave out some clones; in studies compared against another copy, an unresolved V gene accounts for under half, and the cause of the remainder is not known. That table supplies the V and J calls and clone size; D and trimming were determined from the DNA. Across this sample there are 380,000 or so clones, with more than 75% seen only once. Around 1.1% of the sample is taken by the ten largest.

This clone was seen many times. What this receptor recognizes is not known. No base qualities exist here, and no much larger clone lies one base off it. Collaborating institutions collected whole blood in K2EDTA tubes following their own protocols. For TCRbeta analysis, collaborators shipped samples as frozen whole blood, isolated PBMCs, or DNA extracted from either of those sample types. The source of this sequence is a human donor with acute or convalescent COVID-19. The donor label of this sample is uncertain. The sequenced sample was peripheral blood.

CDR3 protein: CASSWSAGPHTF. In nucleotide form, the sequence is TGTGCCAGTAGTTGGTCCGCGGGACCTCACACCTTC. Recombination joined TRBV19 with TRBJ1-2; TRBD1 might be the D gene, on 5 matching bases. The CDR3 spans 12 residues, from the cysteine through the phenylalanine. The sequence is cut down to CDR3 DNA, 36 bases in frame from base 1. Relative to germline, V is 5 bases shorter and J is 12 bases shorter, with 16 bases between their ends. Sequences LNHDA (CDR1) and SQIVND (CDR2) are obtained from the germline V gene (reference sequence).